This TCR beta chain was identified in a study of control samples from healthy donors and cancer patients. The CDR3 has 15 amino acids. Germline V gene sequence: CDR1 ENHRY, CDR2 SYGVKD. V was cut by 1 base and J by 7 bases, with 14 bases left in between. Some clones are missing from TCRdb's copy, which holds only in-frame ones; the method was immunoSEQ multiplex PCR. Counted here are tens of thousands of clones, 93% occurring once; the ten biggest clones make up roughly 1.3%. V is TRBV10-3 and J is TRBJ1-5; TRBD1 might be the D (6 bases). The source of this sequence is a woman aged 40 to 50 with lung cancer. Sequencing input: PBMCs. CDR3 sequence (DNA): TGTGCCATCAGTGAGTTGGAGGGGGGACGGCAGCCCCAGCATTTT. Its translation: CAISELEGGRQPQHF.